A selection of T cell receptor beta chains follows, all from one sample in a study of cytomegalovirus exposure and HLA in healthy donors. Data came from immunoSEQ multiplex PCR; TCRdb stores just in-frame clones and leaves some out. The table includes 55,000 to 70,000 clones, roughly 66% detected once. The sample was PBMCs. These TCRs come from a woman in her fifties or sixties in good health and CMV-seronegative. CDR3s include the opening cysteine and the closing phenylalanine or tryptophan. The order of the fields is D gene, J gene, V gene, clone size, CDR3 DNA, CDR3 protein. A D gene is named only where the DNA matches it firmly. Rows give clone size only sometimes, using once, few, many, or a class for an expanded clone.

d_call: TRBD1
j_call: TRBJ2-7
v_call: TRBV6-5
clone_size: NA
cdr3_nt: TGTGCCAGCAGTTACTCGACAGGGAGTGCCTACGAGCAGTACTTC
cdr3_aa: CASSYSTGSAYEQYF

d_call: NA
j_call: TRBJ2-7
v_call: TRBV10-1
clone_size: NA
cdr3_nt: TGCGCCAGCACGACGCGAGTGGGCCCCCCTTACGAGCAGTACTTC
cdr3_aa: CASTTRVGPPYEQYF

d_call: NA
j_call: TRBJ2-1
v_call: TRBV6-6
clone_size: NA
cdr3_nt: TGTGCCAGCAGTTACCCCCCTCCCGGTGAGCAGTTCTTC
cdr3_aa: CASSYPPPGEQFF

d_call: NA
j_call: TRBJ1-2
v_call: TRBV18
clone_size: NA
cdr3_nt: TGTGCCAGCTCACCAACTGGGAGGGGCTATGGCTACACCTTC
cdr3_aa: CASSPTGRGYGYTF

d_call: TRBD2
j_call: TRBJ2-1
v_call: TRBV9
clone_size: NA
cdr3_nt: TGTGCCAGCAGCCCAAGCGCGACTAGCTCTTATGAGCAGTTCTTC
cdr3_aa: CASSPSATSSYEQFF

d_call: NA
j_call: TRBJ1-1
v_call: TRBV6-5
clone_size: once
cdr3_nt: TGTGCCAGCAGTTATTTACAACGGGGGGGCACTGAAGCTTTCTTT
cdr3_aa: CASSYLQRGGTEAFF

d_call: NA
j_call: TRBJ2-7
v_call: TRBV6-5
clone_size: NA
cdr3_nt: TGTGCCAGCAGCCCTATGGTGAGGTGGGAGCAGTACTTC
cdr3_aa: CASSPMVRWEQYF

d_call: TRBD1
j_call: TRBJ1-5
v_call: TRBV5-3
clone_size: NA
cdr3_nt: TGTGCCAGAAGCTTTTGGAGTTTACAGGGGACCAATCAGCCCCAGCATTTT
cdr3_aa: CARSFWSLQGTNQPQHF

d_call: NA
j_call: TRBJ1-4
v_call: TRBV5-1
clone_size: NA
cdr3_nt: TGCGCCAGCAGCTTGGGACAGGACGAAAAACTGTTTTTT
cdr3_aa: CASSLGQDEKLFF

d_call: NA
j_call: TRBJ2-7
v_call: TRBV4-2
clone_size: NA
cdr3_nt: TGTGCCAGCAGCCCGGGGGTTCAAAGCTCCTACGAGCAGTACTTC
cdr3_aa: CASSPGVQSSYEQYF

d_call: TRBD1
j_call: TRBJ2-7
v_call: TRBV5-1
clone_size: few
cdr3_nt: TGCGCCAGCAGCTTTACCGGGACAGACGAGCAGTACTTC
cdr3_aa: CASSFTGTDEQYF

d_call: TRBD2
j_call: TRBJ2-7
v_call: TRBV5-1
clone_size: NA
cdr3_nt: TGCGCCAGCGGAACCGGGACTAGCTACTACGAGCAGTACTTC
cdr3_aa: CASGTGTSYYEQYF

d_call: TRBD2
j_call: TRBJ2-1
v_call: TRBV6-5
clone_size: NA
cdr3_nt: TGTGCCAGCAGTTCCTCCGGGACTAGCTACTACAATGAGCAGTTCTTC
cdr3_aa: CASSSSGTSYYNEQFF

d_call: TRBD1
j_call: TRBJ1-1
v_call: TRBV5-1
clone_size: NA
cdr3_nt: TGCGCCAGCAGCTTAGGGACAGGGTGGGTGGACACTGAAGCTTTCTTT
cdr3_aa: CASSLGTGWVDTEAFF

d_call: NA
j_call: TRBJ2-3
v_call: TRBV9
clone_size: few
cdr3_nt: TGTGCCAGCAGCGTAGTCCCGCAGGGTACAGATACGCAGTATTTT
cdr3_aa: CASSVVPQGTDTQYF

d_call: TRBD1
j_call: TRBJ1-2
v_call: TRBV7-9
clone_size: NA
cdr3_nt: TGTTCCAGCAGCTTACAGGGGGTCGGGTATGGCTACACCTTC
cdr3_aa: CSSSLQGVGYGYTF

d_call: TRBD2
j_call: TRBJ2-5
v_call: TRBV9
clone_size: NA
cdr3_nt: TGTGCCAGCAGCACGGGACTAGCGGGAGGGGGGCAAGAGACCCAGTACTTC
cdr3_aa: CASSTGLAGGGQETQYF

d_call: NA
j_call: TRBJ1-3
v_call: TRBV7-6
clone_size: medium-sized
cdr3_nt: TGTGCCAGCAGCGCCCGAACAGGGCCAGGAAACACCATATATTTT
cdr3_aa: CASSARTGPGNTIYF

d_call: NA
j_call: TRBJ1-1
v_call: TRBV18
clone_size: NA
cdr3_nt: TGTGCCAGCTCTCCTCAGGGCATGAACACTGAAGCTTTCTTT
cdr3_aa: CASSPQGMNTEAFF